Listed below are T cell receptor beta chains from one sample, sequenced in a study of blood T cell repertoires in COVID-19. Sequencing was performed with immunoSEQ multiplex PCR; in TCRdb, only in-frame clones are kept and a portion is missing. In the table there are some 130,000 clones, just over 85% of which are singletons. Sequenced input: PBMCs or T cells enriched from blood (not recorded which). These receptors originate from a man aged 45-65 years who had recovered from COVID-19. The CDR3 runs from the conserved cysteine through the conserved F or W. A D gene is named only where the DNA matches it firmly. Not every row has a clone size; where given, it reads once, few, many or a size class.

D gene,clone size,J gene,CDR3 length,V gene,CDR3 protein,CDR3 DNA
.,.,TRBJ2-5,14,TRBV18,CASSQNRAQETQYF,TGTGCCAGCTCACAGAACAGGGCCCAAGAGACCCAGTACTTC
.,.,TRBJ2-3,13,TRBV5-4,CASSSPGADTQYF,TGTGCCAGCAGCTCGCCAGGGGCAGATACGCAGTATTTT
.,.,TRBJ2-5,16,TRBV6-5,CASSYRVASAQETQYF,TGTGCCAGCAGTTACAGAGTGGCTAGCGCCCAAGAGACCCAGTACTTC
.,.,TRBJ1-5,17,TRBV11-2,CASSLGLRRDSNQPQHF,TGTGCCAGCAGCTTAGGATTGCGCCGGGATAGCAATCAGCCCCAGCATTTT
.,.,TRBJ1-6,12,TRBV3-1/TRBV3-2,CASTLRGRELTF,TGTGCCAGCACCCTCAGAGGACGGGAGCTTACCTTT
.,.,TRBJ1-1,13,TRBV4-1,CASRLQRNTEAFF,TGCGCCAGCAGGTTACAAAGGAACACTGAAGCTTTCTTT
TRBD1,.,TRBJ2-2,19,TRBV4-2,CASSPLGGTGVRGTGELFF,TGTGCCAGCAGCCCCCTCGGCGGGACAGGGGTTCGGGGCACCGGGGAGCTGTTTTTT
.,.,TRBJ1-1,16,TRBV21-1,CASSRPQTGGNTEAFF,TGTGCCAGCAGCAGGCCCCAGACAGGGGGCAACACTGAAGCTTTCTTT
.,.,TRBJ2-3,17,TRBV5-1,CASSPSPRPGRGDTQYF,TGCGCCAGCAGCCCCAGCCCCCGTCCGGGACGGGGGGATACGCAGTATTTT
TRBD1,.,TRBJ1-5,14,TRBV3-1/TRBV3-2,CASSQADRGGPQHF,TGTGCCAGCAGCCAAGCAGACAGGGGCGGGCCCCAGCATTTT
TRBD1,.,TRBJ1-5,15,TRBV28,CASSLLGTVNQPQHF,TGTGCCAGCAGTTTATTGGGGACAGTCAATCAGCCCCAGCATTTT
.,once,TRBJ1-5,14,TRBV5-8,CASSLLQGRQPQHF,TGTGCCAGCAGCTTGTTACAGGGACGGCAGCCCCAGCATTTT
.,.,TRBJ2-2,13,TRBV6-5,CASSYRGIGELFF,TGTGCCAGCAGTTACAGGGGGATCGGGGAGCTGTTTTTT
TRBD2,.,TRBJ2-3,14,TRBV9,CASSLGLAADTQYF,TGTGCCAGCAGCCTGGGACTAGCGGCAGATACGCAGTATTTT
.,.,TRBJ1-3,15,TRBV9,CASSGNRAAGNTIYF,TGTGCCAGCAGCGGTAACAGGGCGGCTGGAAACACCATATATTTT
.,.,TRBJ1-5,14,TRBV3-1/TRBV3-2,CASSRFESNQPQHF,TGTGCCAGCAGCCGATTTGAGAGCAATCAGCCCCAGCATTTT
.,.,TRBJ1-2,11,TRBV6-2/TRBV6-3,CASSYGRGYTF,TGTGCCAGCAGTTACGGGAGAGGCTACACCTTC
TRBD2,.,TRBJ2-1,16,TRBV19,CASSATSGGSYNEQFF,TGTGCCAGTAGTGCGACTAGCGGGGGCTCCTACAATGAGCAGTTCTTC
.,.,TRBJ2-3,15,TRBV9,CASSAYSFSTDTQYF,TGTGCCAGCAGCGCCTACAGTTTTAGCACAGATACGCAGTATTTT
.,.,TRBJ2-2,12,TRBV18,CASSAGGGELFF,TGTGCCAGCTCCGCCGGGGGCGGGGAGCTGTTTTTT
TRBD2,few,TRBJ2-7,13,TRBV7-8,CASSGLAAYEQYF,TGTGCCAGCAGCGGACTAGCGGCCTACGAGCAGTACTTC
.,.,TRBJ2-1,15,TRBV9,CASSVGGTSYNEQFF,TGTGCCAGCAGCGTAGGGGGGACAAGTTACAATGAGCAGTTCTTC
TRBD1,.,TRBJ1-4,14,TRBV28,CASSYHRGREKLFF,TGTGCCAGCAGTTATCACAGGGGGCGCGAAAAACTGTTTTTT
TRBD2,.,TRBJ2-5,16,TRBV4-3,CASSQEAGGLGETQYF,TGCGCCAGCAGCCAAGAAGCGGGGGGGCTTGGAGAGACCCAGTACTTC
TRBD1,.,TRBJ1-1,14,TRBV19,CASRRTGGKAEAFF,TGTGCCAGTAGGAGGACAGGGGGAAAGGCTGAAGCTTTCTTT
.,.,TRBJ2-2,14,TRBV6-5,CASSRTTNTGELFF,TGTGCCAGCTCACGGACAACGAACACCGGGGAGCTGTTTTTT
.,.,TRBJ1-4,12,TRBV28,CASGELGEKLFF,TGTGCCAGCGGAGAACTAGGTGAAAAACTGTTTTTT
TRBD1,.,TRBJ1-5,15,TRBV7-2,CASSFQGETGQPQHF,TGTGCCAGCAGCTTTCAGGGGGAAACAGGTCAGCCCCAGCATTTT
.,.,TRBJ2-3,14,TRBV7-2,CASMPGGGADTQYF,TGTGCCAGCATGCCAGGAGGTGGGGCAGATACGCAGTATTTT
.,.,TRBJ1-1,15,TRBV28,CASSRVRGLNAEAFF,TGTGCCAGCAGTCGTGTCCGGGGATTGAACGCTGAAGCTTTCTTT
.,once,TRBJ2-5,15,TRBV5-1,CASSLGDSYQETQYF,TGCGCCAGCAGCTTGGGAGACAGCTACCAAGAGACCCAGTACTTC
TRBD1,.,TRBJ2-5,16,TRBV7-6,CASSYETGVYGETQYF,TGTGCCAGCAGTTACGAGACAGGGGTGTACGGAGAGACCCAGTACTTC
.,.,TRBJ1-1,13,TRBV7-6,CASSLSRNTEAFF,TGTGCCAGCAGCTTGAGTCGGAACACTGAAGCTTTCTTT
TRBD1,.,TRBJ2-1,15,TRBV4-3,CASSHPGTGGPEQFF,TGCGCCAGCAGCCACCCCGGGACAGGGGGACCCGAGCAGTTCTTC
TRBD1,once,TRBJ1-2,14,TRBV28,CASSQDRGFAGYTF,TGTGCCAGCAGTCAGGACAGGGGGTTTGCTGGCTACACCTTC
.,.,TRBJ1-2,14,TRBV28,CASSPLVVTNGYTF,TGTGCCAGCAGTCCCCTCGTGGTGACAAACGGCTACACCTTC
.,once,TRBJ2-2,16,TRBV28,CASSFGLFHVTGELFF,TGTGCCAGCAGTTTCGGTCTTTTCCACGTTACCGGGGAGCTGTTTTTT
TRBD1,.,TRBJ2-7,15,TRBV28,CASSLRAGGSYEQYF,TGTGCCAGCAGTTTAAGGGCAGGGGGATCCTACGAGCAGTACTTC
TRBD1,.,TRBJ2-7,13,TRBV6-5,CASGRTGIYEQYF,TGTGCCAGCGGCCGGACAGGGATCTACGAGCAGTACTTC
TRBD2,.,TRBJ2-7,13,TRBV7-2,CASSPPSGKEQYF,TGTGCCAGCAGCCCCCCCAGCGGGAAGGAGCAGTACTTC
TRBD2,once,TRBJ2-3,17,TRBV27,CASRSKLALYLRDTQYF,TGTGCCAGCAGATCCAAACTAGCGCTCTACTTAAGAGATACGCAGTATTTT
TRBD1,.,TRBJ1-3,18,TRBV5-6,CASSLQGATFFSGNTIYF,TGTGCCAGCAGCTTACAGGGGGCTACCTTCTTCTCTGGAAACACCATATATTTT
TRBD2,.,TRBJ2-7,15,TRBV27,CASSPLAGFSYEQYF,TGTGCCAGCAGCCCACTAGCGGGGTTCTCCTACGAGCAGTACTTC
.,once,TRBJ1-6,15,TRBV5-4,CASSLERGSNSPLHF,TGTGCCAGCAGCTTGGAGCGGGGGTCCAATTCACCCCTCCACTTT
.,.,TRBJ2-5,15,TRBV6-2/TRBV6-3,CASSSPPDNQETQYF,TGTGCCAGCAGTTCCCCTCCGGACAATCAAGAGACCCAGTACTTC
.,.,TRBJ1-1,16,TRBV6-5,CASSYSILLEVTEAFF,TGTGCCAGCAGTTACTCGATCCTCCTGGAGGTCACTGAAGCTTTCTTT
TRBD2,once,TRBJ2-1,14,TRBV9,CASSASGYYNEQFF,TGTGCCAGCAGCGCTAGCGGGTACTACAATGAGCAGTTCTTC